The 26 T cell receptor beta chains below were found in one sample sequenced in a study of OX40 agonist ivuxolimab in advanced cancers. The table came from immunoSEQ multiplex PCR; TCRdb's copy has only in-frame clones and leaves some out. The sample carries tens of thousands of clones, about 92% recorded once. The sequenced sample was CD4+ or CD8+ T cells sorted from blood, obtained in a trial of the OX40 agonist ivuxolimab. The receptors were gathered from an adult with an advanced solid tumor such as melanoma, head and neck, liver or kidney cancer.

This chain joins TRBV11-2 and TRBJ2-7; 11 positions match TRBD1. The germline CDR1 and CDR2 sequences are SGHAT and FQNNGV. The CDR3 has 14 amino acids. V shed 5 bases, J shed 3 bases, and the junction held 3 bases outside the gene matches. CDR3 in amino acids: CASSAGTGGYEQYF. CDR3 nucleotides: TGTGCCAGCAGCGCCGGGACAGGGGGCTACGAGCAGTACTTC. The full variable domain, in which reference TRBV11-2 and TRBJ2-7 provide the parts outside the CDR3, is EAGVAQSPRYKIIEKRQSVAFWCNPISGHATLYWYQQILGQGPKLLIQFQNNGVVDDSQLPKDRFSAERLKGVDSTLKIQPAKLEDSAVYLCASSAGTGGYEQYFGPGTRLTVT.

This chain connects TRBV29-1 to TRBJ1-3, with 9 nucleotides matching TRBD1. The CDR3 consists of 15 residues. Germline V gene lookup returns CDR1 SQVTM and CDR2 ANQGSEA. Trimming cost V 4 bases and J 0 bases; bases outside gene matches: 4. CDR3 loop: CSVGGTGRSGNTIYF. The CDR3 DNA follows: TGCAGCGTTGGGGGGACAGGGCGCTCTGGAAACACCATATATTTT.

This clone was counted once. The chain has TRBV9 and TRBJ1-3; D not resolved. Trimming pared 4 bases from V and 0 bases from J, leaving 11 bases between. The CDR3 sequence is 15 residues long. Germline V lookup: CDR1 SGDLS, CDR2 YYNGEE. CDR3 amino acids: CASSTYGDSGNTIYF. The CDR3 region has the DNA TGTGCCAGCAGCACCTACGGGGACTCTGGAAACACCATATATTTT.

The CDR3 region has the DNA TGTGCCAGCTGGACTGGAAACACCATATATTTT. Amino acid sequence: CASWTGNTIYF. The chain employs TRBV18 and TRBJ1-3; D not resolved. CDR3 length: 11 residues. The germline V gene has CDR1 KGHSH and CDR2 LQKENI. The V end lost 7 bases, the J end lost 2 bases, and 3 bases lay between the germline ends.

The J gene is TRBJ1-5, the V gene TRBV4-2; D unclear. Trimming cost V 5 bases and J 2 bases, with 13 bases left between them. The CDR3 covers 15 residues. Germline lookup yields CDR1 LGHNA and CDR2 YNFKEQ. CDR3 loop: CASSSIGKGNQPQHF. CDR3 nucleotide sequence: TGTGCCAGCAGCTCGATCGGAAAGGGCAATCAGCCCCAGCATTTT.

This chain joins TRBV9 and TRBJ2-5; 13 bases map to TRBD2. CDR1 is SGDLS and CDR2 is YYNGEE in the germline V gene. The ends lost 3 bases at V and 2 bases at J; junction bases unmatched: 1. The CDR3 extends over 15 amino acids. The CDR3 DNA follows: TGTGCCAGCAGCGCACTAGCGGGGGGGCAAGAGACCCAGTACTTC. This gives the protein CASSALAGGQETQYF.

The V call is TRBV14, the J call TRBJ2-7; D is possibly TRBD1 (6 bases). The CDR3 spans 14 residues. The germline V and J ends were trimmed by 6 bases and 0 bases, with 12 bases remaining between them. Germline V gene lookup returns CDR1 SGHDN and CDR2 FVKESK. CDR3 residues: CASSGGQSSYEQYF. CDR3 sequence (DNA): TGTGCCAGCAGTGGAGGACAGTCCTCCTACGAGCAGTACTTC.

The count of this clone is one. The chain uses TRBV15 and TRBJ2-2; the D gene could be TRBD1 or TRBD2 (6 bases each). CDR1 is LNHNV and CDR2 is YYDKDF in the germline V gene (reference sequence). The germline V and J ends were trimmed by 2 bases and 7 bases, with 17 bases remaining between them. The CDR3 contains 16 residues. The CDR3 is CATSRRDTGRRGELFF. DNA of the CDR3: TGTGCCACCAGCAGACGGGACACGGGGAGGCGCGGGGAGCTGTTTTTT.

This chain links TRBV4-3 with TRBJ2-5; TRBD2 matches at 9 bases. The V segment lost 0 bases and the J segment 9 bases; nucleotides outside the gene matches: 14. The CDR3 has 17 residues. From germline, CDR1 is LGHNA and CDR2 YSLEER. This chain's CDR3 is CASSQEGVAGDYGAQYF. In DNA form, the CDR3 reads TGCGCCAGCAGCCAAGAGGGAGTAGCGGGGGACTACGGGGCCCAGTACTTC.

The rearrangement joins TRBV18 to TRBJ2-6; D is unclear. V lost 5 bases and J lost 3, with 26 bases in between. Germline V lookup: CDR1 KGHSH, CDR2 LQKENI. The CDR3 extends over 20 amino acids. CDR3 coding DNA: TGTGCCAGCTCATCTCATAAGGACGGAGTGCCTAGTAGTGGGGCCAACGTCCTGACTTTC. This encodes CASSSHKDGVPSSGANVLTF.

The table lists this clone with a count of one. CDR3 sequence (DNA): TGTGCCAGCAGACCAGGGAATACCGGGGAGCTGTTTTTT. It yields the protein CASRPGNTGELFF. The rearrangement links TRBV27 to TRBJ2-2; tentatively, D is TRBD1 (5 bases). With 6 bases removed from V and 5 bases from J, the gap between germline ends came to 10 bases. The CDR3 length is 13 residues. CDR1 and CDR2 (germline): MNHEY, SMNVEV (reference sequence).

In nucleotides, the CDR3 is TGTGCCAGCAGGCATGGCAGCGCTGGGTTCAATGAGCAGTTCTTC. It translates to CASRHGSAGFNEQFF. The chain recombines TRBV27 with TRBJ2-1; D is ambiguous. Germline V gene sequence: CDR1 MNHEY, CDR2 SMNVEV (reference sequence). This CDR3 spans 15 amino acids. With 6 bases removed from V and 6 bases from J, the gap between germline ends came to 18 bases.

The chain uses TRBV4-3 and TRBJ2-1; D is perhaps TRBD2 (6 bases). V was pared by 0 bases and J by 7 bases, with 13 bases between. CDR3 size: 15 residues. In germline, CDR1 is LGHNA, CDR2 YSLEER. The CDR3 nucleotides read TGCGCCAGCAGCCAAGAAGCTACTAGCTCAAATGAGCAGTTCTTC. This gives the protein CASSQEATSSNEQFF.

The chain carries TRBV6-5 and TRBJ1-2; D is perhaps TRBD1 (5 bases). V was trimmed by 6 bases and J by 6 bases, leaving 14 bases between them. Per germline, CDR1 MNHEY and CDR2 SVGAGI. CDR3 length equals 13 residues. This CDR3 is CASSQVVGDGYTF. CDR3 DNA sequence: TGTGCCAGCAGCCAAGTAGTGGGGGATGGCTACACCTTC.

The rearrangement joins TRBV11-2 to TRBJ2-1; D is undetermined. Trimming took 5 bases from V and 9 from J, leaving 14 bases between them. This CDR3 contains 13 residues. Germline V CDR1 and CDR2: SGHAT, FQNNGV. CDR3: CASSRTLQVEQFF. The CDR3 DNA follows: TGTGCCAGCAGCAGAACCCTTCAGGTTGAGCAGTTCTTC.

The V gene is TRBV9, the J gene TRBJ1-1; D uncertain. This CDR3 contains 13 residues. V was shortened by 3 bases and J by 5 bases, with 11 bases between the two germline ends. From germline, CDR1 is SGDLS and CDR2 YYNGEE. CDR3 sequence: CASSAGVVTEAFF. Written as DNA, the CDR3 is TGTGCCAGCAGCGCCGGGGTGGTAACTGAAGCTTTCTTT.

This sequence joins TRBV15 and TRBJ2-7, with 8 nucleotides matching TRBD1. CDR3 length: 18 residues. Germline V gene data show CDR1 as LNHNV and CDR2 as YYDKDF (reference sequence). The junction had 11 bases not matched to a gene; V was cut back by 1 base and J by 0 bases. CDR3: CATSRGQGRIAFSYEQYF. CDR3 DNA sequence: TGTGCCACCAGCAGAGGACAGGGGCGCATTGCGTTCTCCTACGAGCAGTACTTC.

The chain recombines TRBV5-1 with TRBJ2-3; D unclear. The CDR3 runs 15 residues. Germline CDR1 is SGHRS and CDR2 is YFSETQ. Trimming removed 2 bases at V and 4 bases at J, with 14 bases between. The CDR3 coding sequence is TGCGCCAGCAGCTTTTTTGGGGAATCGGCAGATACGCAGTATTTT. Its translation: CASSFFGESADTQYF.

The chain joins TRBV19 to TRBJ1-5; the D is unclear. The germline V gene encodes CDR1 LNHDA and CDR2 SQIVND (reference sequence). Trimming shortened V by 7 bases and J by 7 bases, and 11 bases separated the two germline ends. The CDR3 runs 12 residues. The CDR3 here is CASNIGYQPQHF. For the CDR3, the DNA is TGTGCCAGTAACATTGGGTACCAGCCCCAGCATTTT.

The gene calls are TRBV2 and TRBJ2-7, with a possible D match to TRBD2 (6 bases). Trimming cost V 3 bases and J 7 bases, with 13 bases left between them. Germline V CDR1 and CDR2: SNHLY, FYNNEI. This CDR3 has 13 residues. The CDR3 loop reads CASSEGGTYEQYF. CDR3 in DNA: TGTGCCAGCAGTGAGGGAGGAACGTATGAGCAGTACTTC.

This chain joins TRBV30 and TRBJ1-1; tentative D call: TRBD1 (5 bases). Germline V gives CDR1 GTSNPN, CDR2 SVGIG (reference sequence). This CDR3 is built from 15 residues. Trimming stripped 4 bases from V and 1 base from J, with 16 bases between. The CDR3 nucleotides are TGTGCCTGGAACCGCATCGACAGACCGAACACTGAAGCTTTCTTT. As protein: CAWNRIDRPNTEAFF.

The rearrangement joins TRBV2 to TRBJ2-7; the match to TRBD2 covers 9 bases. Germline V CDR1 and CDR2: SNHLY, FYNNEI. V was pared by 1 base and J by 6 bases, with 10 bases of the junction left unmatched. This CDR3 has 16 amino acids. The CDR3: CASSEGFGGGAVEQYF. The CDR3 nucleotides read TGTGCCAGCAGTGAAGGATTTGGCGGGGGGGCTGTCGAGCAGTACTTC.

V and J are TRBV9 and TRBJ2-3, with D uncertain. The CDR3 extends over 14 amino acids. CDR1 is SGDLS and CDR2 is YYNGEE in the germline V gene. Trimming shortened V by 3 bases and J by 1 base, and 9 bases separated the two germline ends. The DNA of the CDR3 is TGTGCCAGCAGCGAATTCGATCGCACAGATACGCAGTATTTT. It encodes CASSEFDRTDTQYF.

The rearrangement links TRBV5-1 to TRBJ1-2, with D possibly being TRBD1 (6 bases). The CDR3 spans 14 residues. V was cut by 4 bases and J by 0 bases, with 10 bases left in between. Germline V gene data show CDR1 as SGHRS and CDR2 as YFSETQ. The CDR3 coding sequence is TGCGCCAGCAGCGCTAGACAGGCTAACTATGGCTACACCTTC. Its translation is CASSARQANYGYTF.

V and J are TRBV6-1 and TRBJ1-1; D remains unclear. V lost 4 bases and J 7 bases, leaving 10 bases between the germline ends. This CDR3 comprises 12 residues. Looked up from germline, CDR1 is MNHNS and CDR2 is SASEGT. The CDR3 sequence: CASSVPGNEAFF. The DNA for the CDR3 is TGTGCCAGCAGTGTCCCCGGTAATGAAGCTTTCTTT.

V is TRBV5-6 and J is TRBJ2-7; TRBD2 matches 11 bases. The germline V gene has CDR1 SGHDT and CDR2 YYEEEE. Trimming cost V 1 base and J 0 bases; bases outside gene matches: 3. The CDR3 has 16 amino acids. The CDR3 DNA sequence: TGTGCCAGCAGCTTGCCTAGCGGGGGGACCTCCTACGAGCAGTACTTC. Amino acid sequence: CASSLPSGGTSYEQYF.